This TCR beta chain is drawn from a study of siplizumab effects on memory and regulatory T cells. Study-wide results and caveats: It seemed that naive T cells were more diverse than memory cells and were major contributors to the alloresponse. It was not possible to assign a naive or memory phenotype to roughly 75-95% of proliferating CD4+ or CD8+ clones. In siplizumab cultures, the suppressive function of proliferating Tregs remained unconfirmed.

Assays covered around 10^5 TCR templates per sample. Profiling relied on immunoSEQ multiplex PCR, and the TCRdb table lists in-frame clones only, not all of them. The repertoire has 20,000 or so clones, 44% of them found once; the top ten carry around 5.8%. Over a period of around six days at 37 degrees C, the mixed lymphocyte reaction cells were cocultured. Germline V CDR1 and CDR2: LNHDA, SQIVND (reference sequence). V trimming: 3 bases; J trimming: 3 bases; junction bases outside the gene matches: 4. This CDR3 has 15 residues. Worth noting for this clone: Its antigen remains unidentified.

Sample: CFSE-low (dividing) CD4+ T cells sorted from an allogeneic mixed lymphocyte reaction. This sequence was found in a human donor in good health; the cells came from an allogeneic mixed lymphocyte reaction. Some clones in this sample may be carry-over from other donors' samples. The chain carries TRBV19 and TRBJ2-1; the match to TRBD1 covers 8 bases. The chain's CDR3 is CASSIETGVYNEQFF. CDR3 nucleotides: TGTGCCAGTAGTATCGAGACAGGGGTCTACAATGAGCAGTTCTTC. The whole variable domain, filled in from reference TRBV19 and TRBJ2-1, reads DGGITQSPKYLFRKEGQNVTLSCEQNLNHDAMYWYRQDPGQGLRLIYYSQIVNDFQKGDIAEGYSVSREKKESFPLTVTSAQKNPTAFYLCASSIETGVYNEQFFGPGTRLTVL.